This T cell receptor (beta chain) was found in a study of shared clonotypes between healthy human individuals. Study details: Used for every donor were three CD4 naive, three CD4 memory, two CD8 naive and one CD8 memory plate. Study-level results: Memory subsets generally showed smaller estimated richness than naive subsets did.

Comments on this clone: No antigen is known for it. This sample includes further DNA sequences coding for the same CDR3.

CDR1 is SGHNT and CDR2 is YYREEE in the germline V gene (reference sequence). V lost 0 bases and J lost 0, with 7 bases in between. The CDR3 extends over 15 amino acids. TCRdb's copy holds only in-frame clones and misses some; the assay was immunoSEQ multiplex PCR. The sample carries approximately 2.5 million clones, about 92% recorded once. This chain links TRBV5-4 with TRBJ2-1; D remains ambiguous. Sequencing was carried out using naive CD4+ T cells sorted from blood. Noted subset: CD45RA+ positively selected. This TCR was sampled from a man younger than 35 in good health. The CDR3 coding sequence is TGTGCCAGCAGCTTGGGCGGCAGCTCCTACAATGAGCAGTTCTTC. Protein: CASSLGGSSYNEQFF.